Presented here are 26 T cell receptor beta chains from one specimen sequenced in a study of human T cells and chemical hapten exposure. TCRdb ran MiXCR on the RACE reads and lists one entry per CDR3 protein. The sample shows over 35,000 distinct CDR3 sequences, more than 9% of them seen only once. The time point here: pre-sensitization, week 0. Treatment specified: therapeutic diphenylcyclopropenone sensitization with weekly scalp DPC. Sequenced material: whole blood, taken in connection with sensitization to the hapten diphenylcyclopropenone (DPC). Receptor source: a man aged 25-45 years with alopecia areata. Some clones in this sample may be carry-over from other donors' samples.

Many counts were recorded for this clonotype. The V and J genes are TRBV7-2 and TRBJ1-2; 7 positions match TRBD1. Germline loops: CDR1 SGHTA, CDR2 FQGNSA. CDR3 length equals 15 residues. The V segment lost 1 base and the J segment 1 base; nucleotides outside the gene matches: 3. CDR3: CASSLGTGYNYGYTF. DNA of the CDR3: TGTGCCAGCAGCTTAGGGACAGGCTATAACTATGGCTACACCTTC.

This chain connects TRBV5-1 to TRBJ2-3; TRBD2 agrees at 10 bases. This CDR3 has 15 residues. CDR1 and CDR2 from the germline V gene are SGHRS and YFSETQ. The J segment lost 6 bases and the V segment lost 6 bases, leaving 10 bases of the junction unmatched. The CDR3 DNA is TGCGCCAGCACCCCGAGCGGGGGGGCCTTTGATACGCAGTATTTT. This sequence encodes CASTPSGGAFDTQYF.

This clonotype was detected only a few times. The chain recombines TRBV2 with TRBJ2-1, with 9 nucleotides matching TRBD2. The trim removed 7 bases at V and 9 bases at J, leaving 10 bases unmatched. CDR1 and CDR2 from the germline V gene are SNHLY and FYNNEI. The CDR3 loop spans 14 amino acids. The CDR3 bases are TGTGCCAGCACTTTTGGACTAGCGATGGGTGAGCAGTTCTTC. Translated: CASTFGLAMGEQFF.

This rearrangement joins TRBV10-2 to TRBJ1-2, with no clear D. CDR1 is WSHSY and CDR2 is SAAADI in the germline V gene. The ends were cut back, 2 bases at V and 8 bases at J, with 9 bases in the middle. The CDR3 contains 12 residues. Here the CDR3 reads CASSELSLGYTF. The CDR3 DNA reads TGCGCCAGCAGTGAGCTGAGCCTAGGCTACACCTTC.

Ten or more counts support this clonotype. The rearrangement links TRBV28 to TRBJ2-5, with 9 nucleotides matching TRBD1. The germline gives CDR1 MDHEN, CDR2 SYDVKM. V was clipped by 6 bases and J by 1 base; unmatched bases: 6. This CDR3 comprises 15 residues. The CDR3 DNA reads TGTGCCAGCAGCTGGGGGACAGGGACCCAAGAGACCCAGTACTTC. This translates into CASSWGTGTQETQYF.

This clonotype was detected many times. V is TRBV4-2 and J is TRBJ1-2, with TRBD1 identical over 8 bases. After removal of 4 bases from V and 4 bases from J, the junction contained 8 bases not matched to a gene. The CDR3 loop spans 15 amino acids. From germline, CDR1 is LGHNA and CDR2 YNFKEQ. The chain's CDR3 is CASSRQQGDGYGYTF. The CDR3 DNA reads TGTGCCAGCAGCCGGCAACAGGGGGATGGCTATGGCTACACCTTC.

In its sample, this clonotype was seen many times. The chain carries TRBV7-6 and TRBJ1-4; unclear D gene. Looked up from germline, CDR1 is SGHVS and CDR2 is FNYEAQ. V was trimmed by 5 bases and J by 0 bases, leaving 10 bases between them. The CDR3 length is 15 residues. The CDR3 spells CASSRDGATNEKLFF. The CDR3 DNA reads TGTGCCAGCAGCCGAGACGGAGCAACTAATGAAAAACTGTTTTTT.

On this clonotype: A much larger clone is a single base away; this may be a read error. The chain couples TRBV2 to TRBJ2-1; TRBD1 agrees at 9 bases. The germline gives CDR1 SNHLY, CDR2 FYNNEI. V gave up 10 bases and J gave up 2 bases; unmatched junction bases: 9. This CDR3 contains 15 residues. In nucleotides, the CDR3 is TGTGCCAACACCGGACGGGACAGGGCCTACAATGAGCAGTTCTTC. Protein sequence: CANTGRDRAYNEQFF.

V usage is TRBV20-1 and J usage is TRBJ1-1; TRBD1 matches 9 bases. V lost 4 bases to trimming and J lost 7 bases; unmatched junction nucleotides: 7. The CDR3 length is 13 residues. Per germline, CDR1 DFQATT and CDR2 SNEGSKA (reference sequence). CDR3 DNA sequence: TGCAGTGCTACACAGGGGGCTCAGGTTGAAGCTTTCTTT. Its protein product is CSATQGAQVEAFF.

The chain recombines TRBV10-3 with TRBJ1-5, with D perhaps TRBD1 (5 bases). Germline V CDR1 and CDR2: ENHRY, SYGVKD. V lost 0 bases and J 4 bases, leaving 16 bases between the germline ends. This CDR3 is 17 amino acids long. The CDR3 region has the DNA TGTGCCATCAGTGAGTCCCGGGACCCCTACAGGAATCAGCCCCAGCATTTT. Translated: CAISESRDPYRNQPQHF.

This clonotype was seen only a few times. The gene calls are TRBV5-1 and TRBJ2-7; perhaps TRBD1 as D (6 bases). This CDR3 has 15 residues. The germline V and J ends were trimmed by 0 bases and 2 bases, with 12 bases remaining between them. CDR1 and CDR2 from the germline V gene are SGHRS and YFSETQ. CDR3 loop: CASSLEGQGPYEQYF. CDR3 in DNA: TGCGCCAGCAGCTTGGAAGGCCAGGGGCCCTACGAGCAGTACTTC.

This clonotype was detected ten times or more. V usage is TRBV29-1 and J usage is TRBJ2-1; 7 bases agree with TRBD2. Germline V CDR1 and CDR2: SQVTM, ANQGSEA. This CDR3 spans 16 amino acids. V trimming: 5 bases; J trimming: 0 bases; junction bases outside the gene matches: 10. Here the CDR3 DNA reads TGCAGCGTTTGGCGGGAGCAAAGAAGCTCCTACAATGAGCAGTTCTTC. This codes for CSVWREQRSSYNEQFF.

This clonotype was detected a few times. This sequence joins TRBV9 and TRBJ2-3, with unresolved D. CDR3 length equals 12 residues. Looked up from germline, CDR1 is SGDLS and CDR2 is YYNGEE. V lost 5 bases and J lost 1, with 5 bases in between. The DNA for the CDR3 is TGTGCCAGCAGACCAGGCACAGATACGCAGTATTTT. It yields the protein CASRPGTDTQYF. The complete variable domain, with remaining parts taken from reference TRBV9 and TRBJ2-3, reads DSGVTQTPKHLITATGQRVTLRCSPRSGDLSVYWYQQSLDQGLQFLIQYYNGEERAKGNILERFSAQQFPDLHSELNLSSLELGDSALYFCASRPGTDTQYFGPGTRLTVL.

This clonotype has a handful of counts. The J gene is TRBJ2-7, the V gene TRBV20-1; 9 nucleotides align to TRBD2. Germline CDR1 is DFQATT and CDR2 is SNEGSKA (reference sequence). The length of the CDR3 is 14 residues. Trimming took 2 bases from V and 4 from J; bases not matched to a gene: 6. The CDR3 DNA reads as TGCAGTGCTAGAAATAAGCGGGAGGCATACGAGCAGTACGTC. Protein product: CSARNKREAYEQYV.

This chain uses TRBV7-9 with TRBJ2-3, with D unresolved. This CDR3 is 15 amino acids long. Germline values: CDR1 SEHNR, CDR2 FQNEAQ (reference sequence). Trimming removed 1 base at V and 2 bases at J, with 10 bases between. CDR3 DNA: TGTGCCAGCAGCTTAGGGCGCGGAGACACAGATACGCAGTATTTT. It specifies CASSLGRGDTDTQYF.

This clonotype showed up just a few times. The chain links TRBV5-4 to TRBJ2-3, with unresolved D. V dropped 6 bases and J dropped 2 bases, with 22 bases sitting between them. The CDR3 sequence is 17 residues long. CDR1 SGHNT and CDR2 YYREEE come from the germline V gene (reference sequence). The CDR3: CASNVAGRLSTTDTQYF. The CDR3 bases are TGTGCCAGCAACGTGGCTGGCAGGCTCTCTACCACAGATACGCAGTATTTT.

This clonotype was seen more than once but under ten times. The chain joins TRBV7-8 to TRBJ2-3, with 8 positions matching TRBD1. Germline trimming cut 5 bases from V and 5 bases from J; bases unmatched to any gene: 12. The CDR3 is 16 amino acids. In germline, CDR1 is SGHVS, CDR2 FQNEAQ. CDR3 region: CASSATGGFTGDTQYF. DNA for the CDR3: TGTGCCAGCAGCGCAACAGGGGGATTTACAGGAGATACGCAGTATTTT.

This clonotype has a handful of counts. CDR3 nucleotide sequence: TGTGCCAGCCATAGAACTAGCGGGAGGTTTGACAATGAGCAGTTCTTC. Translated: CASHRTSGRFDNEQFF. V and J are TRBV6-1 and TRBJ2-1, with 12 bases fitting TRBD2. The ends lost 8 bases at V and 5 bases at J; junction bases unmatched: 10. Germline lookup yields CDR1 MNHNS and CDR2 SASEGT. This CDR3 comprises 16 residues.

This clonotype has a handful of counts. CDR3 sequence reads: CASSQQGAQPQHF. In nucleotides, the CDR3 is TGTGCCAGCAGCCAACAGGGGGCACAGCCCCAGCATTTT. The chain is built from TRBV12-3 or TRBV12-4 and TRBJ1-5, with 9 bases lining up with TRBD1. Trimming cost V 6 bases and J 7 bases; bases outside gene matches: 4. The CDR3 is 13 amino acids.

V and J are TRBV12-3 or TRBV12-4 and TRBJ2-5, with 11 bases fitting TRBD2. The J segment lost 5 bases and the V segment lost 6 bases, leaving 5 bases of the junction unmatched. The CDR3 is made up of 14 amino acids. CDR3 sequence: CASSNSGGAETQYF. CDR3 nucleotide sequence: TGTGCCAGCAGCAATAGCGGGGGGGCTGAGACCCAGTACTTC.

This clonotype appeared many times. The gene calls are TRBV6-2 or TRBV6-3 and TRBJ1-4, with D maybe TRBD1 (5 bases). The CDR3 has 13 amino acids. Trimming took off 7 bases at V and 10 bases at J, with 16 bases between the two ends. The V gene's germline CDR1 is MNHEY and CDR2 SVGEGT. CDR3 protein: CASNPTSGGKLFF. The CDR3 DNA reads as TGTGCCAGCAACCCAACGTCGGGGGGAAAACTGTTTTTT.

This clonotype qualifies as large. The chain carries TRBV5-5 and TRBJ2-1; 10 bases map to TRBD2. This CDR3 region has 13 residues. The germline V gene encodes CDR1 SGHKS and CDR2 YYEKEE (reference sequence). The J segment lost 5 bases and the V segment lost 6 bases, leaving 2 bases of the junction unmatched. The CDR3 nucleotides read TGTGCCAGCAAGCTAGCGGGAGACAATGAGCAGTTCTTC. Translation gives CASKLAGDNEQFF. Combining the CDR3 with reference TRBV5-5 and TRBJ2-1 gives the whole variable domain DAGVTQSPTHLIKTRGQQVTLRCSPISGHKSVSWYQQVLGQGPQFIFQYYEKEERGRGNFPDRFSARQFPNYSSELNVNALLLGDSALYLCASKLAGDNEQFFGPGTRLTVL.

This clonotype was seen ten or more times. The chain couples TRBV6-2 or TRBV6-3 to TRBJ1-1, with D unresolved. Between the trimmed V and J ends, which lost 4 bases and 1 base, there was a span of 7 bases. Germline V gives CDR1 MNHEY, CDR2 SVGEGT. CDR3 length: 13 amino acids. The CDR3 loop is CASSWRENTEAFF. The DNA of the CDR3 is TGTGCCAGCAGTTGGCGGGAGAACACTGAAGCTTTCTTT.

This clonotype was observed many times. The chain employs TRBV12-3 or TRBV12-4 and TRBJ1-1, with D unresolved. This CDR3 has 13 amino acids. V was cut by 4 bases and J by 4 bases, with 10 bases left in between. The CDR3 protein is CASSSWTGTEAFF. The CDR3, as DNA: TGTGCCAGCAGTTCCTGGACCGGCACTGAAGCTTTCTTT.

This clonotype has just a few counts. This chain connects TRBV6-2 or TRBV6-3 to TRBJ2-3; D may match TRBD1 or TRBD2 (6 bases each). Deletions cut 8 bases from V and 0 bases from J, with 27 bases between. This CDR3 is 19 amino acids long. Germline V gene lookup returns CDR1 MNHEY and CDR2 SVGEGT. The CDR3 reads CASGPVFFWGAGSTDTQYF. Here the CDR3 DNA reads TGTGCCAGCGGGCCGGTGTTTTTTTGGGGGGCCGGGAGCACAGATACGCAGTATTTT.

This clonotype has at least ten counts. The rearrangement uses TRBV6-2 or TRBV6-3 and TRBJ2-2; no definite D call. This CDR3 is 13 amino acids long. V dropped 7 bases and J dropped 2 bases, with 8 bases sitting between them. Germline CDR1 MNHEY, CDR2 SVGEGT. In DNA, the CDR3 is TGTGCCAGCACGGAGACAAACACCGGGGAGCTGTTTTTT. It encodes CASTETNTGELFF.